One and the same sample provided the 26 T cell receptor beta chains below, sequenced in a study of OX40 agonist ivuxolimab in advanced cancers. TCRdb's table, derived via immunoSEQ multiplex PCR, lists solely in-frame clones and lacks some. The data show 15,000 or so clones, with 80% to 90% seen just once and 29% held by the top ten. Sequencing was performed on CD4+ or CD8+ T cells sorted from blood, taken in a trial of the OX40 agonist ivuxolimab. All receptors derive from an adult with an advanced solid tumor such as melanoma, head and neck, liver or kidney cancer.

A note on this clone: At one end, the junction sequence differs from germline, possibly due to a read error. The same CDR3 can be traced to other DNA sequences in this sample. The chain couples TRBV11-3 to TRBJ2-7; 7 bases agree with TRBD2. This CDR3 is built from 14 residues. Germline lookup yields CDR1 SGHNT and CDR2 YENEEA. The CDR3 region has the DNA TGTGCCAGCAGCTTACGCGGGAGCTCCAACGAGCAGTACTTC. Its translation is CASSLRGSSNEQYF. The complete variable domain, with remaining parts taken from reference TRBV11-3 and TRBJ2-7, reads EAGVVQSPRYKIIEKKQPVAFWCNPISGHNTLYWYLQNLGQGPELLIRYENEEAVDDSQLPKDRFSAERLKGVDSTLKIQPAELGDSAVYLCASSLRGSSNEQYFGPGTRLTVT.

This clone was counted once. This chain links TRBV27 with TRBJ2-1; a possible D gene is TRBD2 (7 bases). Trimming left V 5 bases short and J 6 bases short, with 20 bases between. The CDR3 runs 16 residues. Per the germline V gene, CDR1 is MNHEY and CDR2 is SMNVEV (reference sequence). The CDR3 here is CASSPSGGGSPNEQFF. Written as DNA, the CDR3 is TGTGCCAGCAGTCCGAGTGGGGGCGGGAGTCCCAATGAGCAGTTCTTC.

This CDR3 is CASLTKRESSYEQYF. In DNA form, the CDR3 reads TGTGCCAGCCTAACAAAGCGGGAGAGCTCCTACGAGCAGTACTTC. The chain couples TRBV2 to TRBJ2-7, with 8 bases aligning to TRBD2. The V and J ends lost 8 bases and 0 bases, in that order; junction bases with no gene match: 9. The length of the CDR3 is 15 residues. Germline values: CDR1 SNHLY, CDR2 FYNNEI.

The gene calls are TRBV29-1 and TRBJ2-1; D may match TRBD1 or TRBD2 (8 bases each). The V end lost 6 bases, the J end lost 4 bases, and 31 bases lay between the germline ends. Germline CDR1 and CDR2: SQVTM and ANQGSEA. This CDR3 spans 19 amino acids. CDR3 protein: CSVARGLASGPYPYNEQFF. The CDR3 DNA sequence: TGCAGCGTGGCCAGGGGGCTAGCTAGCGGGCCTTATCCTTACAATGAGCAGTTCTTC.

This clone has only one observation. This chain uses TRBV19 with TRBJ2-5; D possibly corresponds to TRBD1 (5 bases). This CDR3 region has 13 residues. V was cut by 6 bases and J by 1 base, with 9 bases left in between. Germline V gene sequence: CDR1 LNHDA, CDR2 SQIVND (reference sequence). CDR3 bases: TGTGCCAGTAGGTCTGGGGCCCAAGAGACCCAGTACTTC. The encoded protein is CASRSGAQETQYF.

The chain recombines TRBV28 with TRBJ2-7; 9 positions agree with TRBD1. Germline trimming cut 4 bases from V and 3 bases from J; bases unmatched to any gene: 13. This CDR3 has 17 amino acids. From germline, CDR1 is MDHEN and CDR2 SYDVKM. The CDR3 loop reads CASSSIWGDRVSYEQYF. DNA of the CDR3: TGTGCCAGCAGTTCCATATGGGGGGACAGGGTGAGCTACGAGCAGTACTTC.

The chain couples TRBV4-1 to TRBJ2-1; D ambiguous. Trimming stripped 4 bases from V and 6 bases from J, with 13 bases between. The V gene's germline CDR1 is MGHRA and CDR2 YSYEKL. The CDR3 is 14 residues long. Here the CDR3 DNA reads TGCGCCAGCAGCCCCGCGGTCAGGAGCAATGAGCAGTTCTTC. Translated, it gives CASSPAVRSNEQFF.

The rearrangement joins TRBV4-1 to TRBJ2-2; D tentatively reads TRBD1 or TRBD2 (6 bases each). Trimming took 3 bases from V and 6 from J, leaving 11 bases between them. The germline CDR1 and CDR2 sequences are MGHRA and YSYEKL. This CDR3 spans 14 amino acids. Written as DNA, the CDR3 is TGCGCCAGCAGCCACAACAGGGAGGCCGGGGAGCTGTTTTTT. It specifies CASSHNREAGELFF.

Concerning this clone itself: One end of the junction fails to match germline, which may point to a read error. The V and J genes are TRBV7-7 and TRBJ2-1; TRBD1 or TRBD2 may be the D gene (6 bases each). CDR3 size: 18 residues. Germline CDR1 and CDR2: SSHAT and FNYEAQ (reference sequence). The CDR3 sequence: CASSPHQSGAGAYNEQFF. In nucleotides, the CDR3 is TGTGCTAGCAGCCCACACCAATCGGGGGCAGGGGCCTACAATGAGCAGTTCTTC. Full variable domain (rest looked up from reference TRBV7-7 and TRBJ2-1): GAGVSQSPRYKVTKRGQDVTLRCDPISSHATLYWYQQALGQGPEFLTYFNYEAQPDKSGLPSDRFSAERPEGSISTLTIQRTEQRDSAMYRCASSPHQSGAGAYNEQFFGPGTRLTVL.

This chain uses TRBV29-1 with TRBJ2-3; 9 bases are shared with TRBD2. Germline trimming cut 2 bases from V and 2 bases from J; bases unmatched to any gene: 5. Germline-derived CDR1 and CDR2 are SQVTM and ANQGSEA. CDR3 length equals 15 residues. CDR3 in DNA: TGCAGCGTTGAACATGGACTAGCGTACACAGATACGCAGTATTTT. It specifies CSVEHGLAYTDTQYF.

J is TRBJ2-3 and V is TRBV11-3, with 11 bases matching TRBD2. The CDR3 runs to 18 residues. V gave up 5 bases and J gave up 2 bases; unmatched junction bases: 12. CDR1 is SGHNT and CDR2 is YENEEA in the germline V gene. The CDR3 DNA reads as TGTGCCAGCAGCACCCCTCCGGGACTAGCGGAATCCACAGATACGCAGTATTTT. The encoded protein is CASSTPPGLAESTDTQYF.

The chain employs TRBV7-8 and TRBJ1-5; D remains unclear. Per germline, CDR1 SGHVS and CDR2 FQNEAQ. The V end lost 2 bases, the J end lost 5 bases, and 7 bases lay between the germline ends. The CDR3 is made up of 13 amino acids. CDR3 loop: CASSLTVHQPQHF. The CDR3 DNA reads as TGTGCCAGCAGCTTAACGGTCCATCAGCCCCAGCATTTT.

The chain uses TRBV6-5 and TRBJ1-5, with D unclear. Germline values: CDR1 MNHEY, CDR2 SVGAGI. This CDR3 spans 13 amino acids. The V end lost 2 bases, the J end lost 4 bases, and 6 bases lay between the germline ends. Here the CDR3 DNA reads TGTGCCAGCAGTTACGAGCTAAATCAGCCCCAGCATTTT. It codes for CASSYELNQPQHF.

Remarks on this clone: Compared with germline, one end of the junction differs, possibly owing to a read error. The gene calls are TRBV9 and TRBJ2-5; possible D gene TRBD2, 6 bases. The CDR3 loop spans 13 amino acids. Germline V gene lookup returns CDR1 SGDLS and CDR2 YYNGEE. The CDR3: CASGVSGAGTQYF. CDR3 nucleotides: TGTGCCAGCGGCGTTAGCGGCGCAGGGACCCAGTACTTC. Supplemented by reference TRBV9 and TRBJ2-5, the full variable domain reads DSGVTQTPKHLITATGQRVTLRCSPRSGDLSVYWYQQSLDQGLQFLIQYYNGEERAKGNILERFSAQQFPDLHSELNLSSLELGDSALYFCASGVSGAGTQYFGPGTRLLVL.

This chain links TRBV9 with TRBJ2-3; D remains unclear. The V end lost 0 bases, the J end lost 0 bases, and 8 bases lay between the germline ends. The CDR3 runs to 15 residues. Germline CDR1 SGDLS, CDR2 YYNGEE. The CDR3 reads CASSVGGSSTDTQYF. In DNA, the CDR3 is TGTGCCAGCAGCGTAGGGGGTTCTAGCACAGATACGCAGTATTTT.

J is TRBJ1-1 and V is TRBV4-1, with D uncertain. CDR1 is MGHRA and CDR2 is YSYEKL in the germline V gene. The length of the CDR3 is 14 residues. The V end lost 0 bases, the J end lost 11 bases, and 16 bases lay between the germline ends. The CDR3: CASSQEGSGIGAFF. The CDR3 coding sequence is TGCGCCAGCAGCCAAGAAGGTTCGGGAATCGGGGCTTTCTTT.

The chain combines TRBV27 with TRBJ2-7, with 7 bases lining up with TRBD2. The CDR3 is 16 amino acids. Germline V gene data show CDR1 as MNHEY and CDR2 as SMNVEV (reference sequence). Germline trimming cut 0 bases from V and 7 bases from J; bases unmatched to any gene: 12. CDR3 coding DNA: TGTGCCAGCAGTTTATCTGGGGGGGGGAGCTTAGGGGAGCAGTACTTC. Protein product: CASSLSGGGSLGEQYF.

The J gene is TRBJ2-1, the V gene TRBV12-5, with D uncertain. V lost 0 bases to trimming and J lost 8 bases, with 8 bases between them. CDR1 is LGHNT and CDR2 is FRNRAP in the germline V gene. The CDR3 covers 13 residues. The CDR3 protein is CASGLVIRDEQFF. The CDR3 nucleotides are TGTGCTAGTGGTTTGGTAATACGTGATGAGCAGTTCTTC.

The J gene is TRBJ2-3, the V gene TRBV27; TRBD2 matches 11 bases. From germline, CDR1 is MNHEY and CDR2 SMNVEV (reference sequence). J was trimmed by 6 bases and V by 3 bases; bases with no gene match: 11. This CDR3 spans 17 amino acids. DNA for the CDR3: TGTGCCAGCAGTTTTGGACTAGCGGGCTCGGAGGTGGATACGCAGTATTTT. Amino acids: CASSFGLAGSEVDTQYF.

The chain recombines TRBV28 with TRBJ2-3; D gene unclear. CDR3 length equals 11 residues. From germline, CDR1 is MDHEN and CDR2 SYDVKM. The ends were cut back, 5 bases at V and 2 bases at J, with 2 bases in the middle. The CDR3 spells CASSNTDTQYF. DNA of the CDR3: TGTGCCAGCAGTAACACAGATACGCAGTATTTT. The full variable domain, its missing parts supplied by reference TRBV28 and TRBJ2-3, is DVKVTQSSRYLVKRTGEKVFLECVQDMDHENMFWYRQDPGLGLRLIYFSYDVKMKEKGDIPEGYSVSREKKERFSLILESASTNQTSMYLCASSNTDTQYFGPGTRLTVL.

J is TRBJ2-3 and V is TRBV6-4, with TRBD2 matching 7 bases. The CDR3 has 14 residues. Germline V lookup: CDR1 MRHNA, CDR2 SNTAGT. With V trimmed by 9 bases and J by 3 bases, 9 bases remained unmatched. The chain's CDR3 is CASSLAEGTDTQYF. The CDR3 DNA sequence: TGTGCCAGTTCTCTAGCGGAAGGAACAGATACGCAGTATTTT.

V and J are TRBV29-1 and TRBJ2-7; D may be TRBD1 (6 bases). Trimming removed 6 bases at V and 2 bases at J, with 14 bases between. This CDR3 has 13 residues. CDR1 is SQVTM and CDR2 is ANQGSEA in the germline V gene. DNA of the CDR3: TGCAGCGTGGTATTAGGGGACACCTACGAGCAGTACTTC. It specifies CSVVLGDTYEQYF.

The J gene is TRBJ2-1, the V gene TRBV14; 7 nucleotides agree with TRBD2. The V and J ends lost 4 bases and 6 bases, in that order; junction bases with no gene match: 6. The CDR3 contains 14 residues. Germline CDR1 and CDR2: SGHDN and FVKESK. The CDR3 nucleotides are TGTGCCAGCAGCCCCTGGTGGGGGGGCAATGAGCAGTTCTTC. Translating it yields CASSPWWGGNEQFF.

The genes are TRBV27 and TRBJ2-5; D not resolved. CDR3 size: 14 residues. V was clipped by 4 bases and J by 2 bases, with 11 bases between them. CDR1 is MNHEY and CDR2 is SMNVEV in the germline V gene (reference sequence). The CDR3, as DNA: TGTGCCAGCAGTTCCCTTACAAAACAAGAGACCCAGTACTTC. Its translation is CASSSLTKQETQYF.

V gene TRBV14 combines with J gene TRBJ2-1, with TRBD2 as a possible D gene (6 bases). Trimming pared 4 bases from V and 2 bases from J, leaving 15 bases between. The germline V gene encodes CDR1 SGHDN and CDR2 FVKESK. The CDR3 has 16 residues. The CDR3 spells CASSPTEAGPYNEQFF. The CDR3 coding sequence is TGTGCCAGCAGCCCTACCGAGGCGGGACCCTACAATGAGCAGTTCTTC.

The chain has TRBV21-1 and TRBJ1-5; the D call TRBD1 from the table was never checked on the DNA. TRBV21-1 is designated a pseudogene. This CDR3 spans 15 amino acids. The CDR3 coding sequence is TGTGCCAGCAGCAAAGGGACAGGGAGCAATCAGCCCCAGCATTTT. The encoded protein is CASSKGTGSNQPQHF.